This TCR beta chain is from a study of vaccination effects on CD4 cells after COVID-19. The wider study: The ViraFEST assay expanded antigen-specific CD4+ T cells with viral peptide pools before sequencing.

Profiled with immunoSEQ multiplex PCR; TCRdb holds only in-frame clones, not every one. The data hold some 40,000 clones, with approximately 74% observed a single time. J was trimmed by 10 bases and V by 6 bases; bases with no gene match: 9. From germline, CDR1 is SGHNT and CDR2 YYREEE (reference sequence). This CDR3 has 13 amino acids. The culture ran for roughly ten days, and then CD4+ T cells were isolated. Cultures got half-medium changes with IL-2 on days 3 and 7. Whole-study findings and limits: The authors studied few convalescent patients and collected no early post-infection timepoints.

About this clone: Its target is not known.

The gene calls are TRBV5-4 and TRBJ2-1; 8 positions agree with TRBD1. The sequenced sample was CD4+ T cells from PBMCs cultured without peptide, obtained before COVID-19 vaccination. This clonotype originated in a human donor who received a COVID-19 vaccine. The CDR3 protein is CASTQGAKREQFF. The DNA for the CDR3 is TGTGCCAGCACCCAGGGGGCCAAGCGCGAGCAGTTCTTC.